This T cell receptor (beta chain) was identified in a study of cytomegalovirus exposure and HLA in healthy donors. Study overall: Approximately 80 million unique TCRs from HLA-typed donors were held in an early data release. Notes on the study in general: The authors later found HLA-associated TCR beta chains more clonally expanded than equally common others. About 90% or about 30% of the time was how often most TCR beta V segments were productive, according to an earlier analysis.

This clone was recorded only once. What it binds is unknown. PCR used 60 Vbeta primers and 13 Jbeta primers. Method: immunoSEQ multiplex PCR; TCRdb's copy keeps in-frame clones and lacks some. This sample yields approximately 74,000 clones, of which around 80% are seen a single time; under 3% belongs to the top ten. Although they were nominally healthy when sampled, donors likely had unrecorded immune exposures. Trimming cost V 4 bases and J 2 bases, with 17 bases left between them. Germline V gene sequence: CDR1 KGHSH, CDR2 LQKENI. This CDR3 spans 17 amino acids. Sequencing input: PBMCs. This rearrangement joins TRBV18 to TRBJ2-2; D perhaps matches TRBD2 (6 bases). The receptor comes from a woman aged 25 to 39 in good health and CMV-seronegative. CDR3 residues: CASSRWGVGPNTGELFF. Here the CDR3 DNA reads TGTGCCAGCTCACGGTGGGGGGTGGGGCCCAACACCGGGGAGCTGTTTTTT.